This passage covers 30 T cell receptor beta chains from one sample sequenced in a study of T cell changes during pregnancy in multiple sclerosis (dated by TCRdb to about 2019). Library construction relied on the immunoSEQ multiplex PCR assay. TCRdb took this table from immuneACCESS and kept in-frame rearrangements with V and J called. Such tables lack part of the clones; where checked against another copy, unresolved V genes explain under half of the gap, and the rest is unexplained. A total of more than 45,000 clones appear in this sample, 93% of them only once. The ten largest clones take up approximately 3.5% of the sample. Sequencing used CD8+ T cells from peripheral blood mononuclear cells, obtained in the second trimester of pregnancy. The receptors derive from a female donor with multiple sclerosis, enrolled in a pregnancy study.

CDR3 sequence reads: CSVVGLQPQHF. Here the CDR3 DNA reads TGCAGCGTGGTGGGACTGCAGCCCCAGCATTTT. This sequence joins TRBV29-1 and TRBJ1-5; D might be TRBD1 (5 bases). CDR3 size: 11 residues. The V gene lost 6 bases and the J gene lost 7 bases, with 10 bases spanning the gap. CDR1 is SQVTM, CDR2 ANQGSEA, per germline. Full variable domain (rest looked up from reference TRBV29-1 and TRBJ1-5): SAVISQKPSRDICQRGTSLTIQCQVDSQVTMMFWYRQQPGQSLTLIATANQGSEATYESGFVIDKFPISRPNLTFSTLTVSNMSPEDSSIYLCSVVGLQPQHFGDGTRLSIL.

The chain couples TRBV4-1 to TRBJ1-1; D gene unclear. The germline V gene encodes CDR1 MGHRA and CDR2 YSYEKL. Trimming shortened V by 4 bases and J by 4 bases, and 13 bases separated the two germline ends. The length of the CDR3 is 14 residues. The CDR3 DNA is TGCGCCAGCAGCCCCCAGGCGCTTGGCACTGAAGCTTTCTTT. This translates into CASSPQALGTEAFF.

The rearrangement links TRBV9 to TRBJ2-2, with 9 bases fitting TRBD1. CDR3 length: 17 residues. The germline V gene encodes CDR1 SGDLS and CDR2 YYNGEE. Trimming took 3 bases from V and 1 from J; bases not matched to a gene: 7. In DNA, the CDR3 is TGTGCCAGCAGCGGAATACAGGGGGCTCGGAACACCGGGGAGCTGTTTTTT. It translates to CASSGIQGARNTGELFF.

The chain joins TRBV19 to TRBJ1-5; tentatively, D is TRBD1 (6 bases). The CDR3 runs to 15 residues. V was clipped by 5 bases and J by 3 bases, with 14 bases between them. Germline-derived CDR1 and CDR2 are LNHDA and SQIVND (reference sequence). CDR3: CASSPITGSNQPQHF. The DNA of the CDR3 is TGTGCCAGTAGTCCCATCACAGGGTCCAATCAGCCCCAGCATTTT.

J is TRBJ1-2 and V is TRBV4-1; 8 bases agree with TRBD1. Unmatched junction bases numbered 3, after V lost 4 bases and J lost 2 bases. Germline values: CDR1 MGHRA, CDR2 YSYEKL. The CDR3 has 14 amino acids. The CDR3 DNA follows: TGCGCCAGCAGCCCCGGGACAGGAAACTATGGCTACACCTTC. It specifies CASSPGTGNYGYTF.

V gene TRBV7-3 combines with J gene TRBJ2-3; maybe TRBD1 (5 bases). Germline loops: CDR1 SGHTA, CDR2 FQGTGA. Trimming left V 4 bases short and J 5 bases short, with 16 bases between. This CDR3 region has 15 residues. Written as DNA, the CDR3 is TGTGCCAGCAGCTCGGGTACCCCCAGGGTAGATACGCAGTATTTT. Protein product: CASSSGTPRVDTQYF.

This clone was counted a single time. The chain is built from TRBV27 and TRBJ1-1; D gene ambiguous. The CDR3 is made up of 16 amino acids. The V end lost 2 bases, the J end lost 0 bases, and 13 bases lay between the germline ends. CDR1 MNHEY and CDR2 SMNVEV come from the germline V gene (reference sequence). The CDR3 loop reads CASSLVHREMNTEAFF. In nucleotides, the CDR3 is TGTGCCAGCAGTTTAGTTCACCGGGAGATGAACACTGAAGCTTTCTTT.

This chain uses TRBV7-2 with TRBJ1-2; 7 bases agree with TRBD1. This CDR3 comprises 15 residues. The germline V gene has CDR1 SGHTA and CDR2 FQGNSA. J gave up 4 bases and V 2 bases, and 7 bases lay outside the gene matches. The CDR3 loop reads CASSLNQGTVYGYTF. The CDR3 DNA follows: TGTGCCAGCAGCTTAAACCAGGGGACAGTCTATGGCTACACCTTC.

This chain joins TRBV27 and TRBJ1-5; a possible D gene is TRBD1 (5 bases). The CDR3 length is 16 residues. Trimming shortened V by 6 bases and J by 3 bases, and 18 bases separated the two germline ends. Germline V gene data show CDR1 as MNHEY and CDR2 as SMNVEV (reference sequence). The CDR3 reads CASSPNPDRYNQPQHF. CDR3 nucleotide sequence: TGTGCCAGCAGCCCCAACCCCGACAGATACAATCAGCCCCAGCATTTT.

This sequence joins TRBV4-3 and TRBJ1-1; D is unclear. Germline V gives CDR1 LGHNA, CDR2 YSLEER. The CDR3 covers 14 residues. The V end lost 0 bases, the J end lost 5 bases, and 10 bases lay between the germline ends. The CDR3 DNA reads as TGCGCCAGCAGCCAAGATAGGAGAACGACTGAAGCTTTCTTT. Protein product: CASSQDRRTTEAFF.

The chain couples TRBV7-8 to TRBJ2-7, with D unclear. Germline V lookup: CDR1 SGHVS, CDR2 FQNEAQ. Trimming left V 4 bases short and J 1 base short, with 11 bases between. CDR3 length: 14 amino acids. CDR3 nucleotides: TGTGCCAGCAGCTCCCAGGCAGGATCCTACGAGCAGTACTTC. Protein: CASSSQAGSYEQYF.

The chain combines TRBV7-2 with TRBJ2-3, with TRBD2 matching over 9 bases. This CDR3 contains 16 residues. Germline values: CDR1 SGHTA, CDR2 FQGNSA. The V segment lost 7 bases and the J segment 4 bases; nucleotides outside the gene matches: 12. The CDR3 DNA is TGTGCCAGCACCCCGTGGGCGGGGGGGCCTGCAGATACGCAGTATTTT. Residues: CASTPWAGGPADTQYF.

This sequence joins TRBV14 and TRBJ2-1, with D perhaps TRBD2 (5 bases). V shed 6 bases and J shed 0 bases, with 18 bases lying between them. The CDR3 has 17 residues. Germline values: CDR1 SGHDN, CDR2 FVKESK. DNA for the CDR3: TGTGCCAGCAGGAAAGAGGCCGGTGGAGGCTCCTACAATGAGCAGTTCTTC. Residues: CASRKEAGGGSYNEQFF.

The chain joins TRBV6-6 to TRBJ2-7, with 10 bases that match TRBD2. With 3 bases clipped from V and 3 bases from J, the junction kept 5 bases outside the gene matches. CDR3 length: 15 residues. Germline CDR1 reads MNHNY; CDR2 reads SVGAGI (reference sequence). The CDR3 spells CASSYLAGDDYEQYF. CDR3 bases: TGTGCCAGCAGTTATCTAGCGGGGGACGACTACGAGCAGTACTTC.

The V and J genes are TRBV11-2 and TRBJ1-1, with D unresolved. The germline V and J ends were trimmed by 1 base and 0 bases, with 12 bases remaining between them. Germline V lookup: CDR1 SGHAT, CDR2 FQNNGV. The CDR3 runs 16 residues. The CDR3 DNA sequence: TGTGCCAGCAGCTTAGTCGCCCCACCTATGAACACTGAAGCTTTCTTT. Encoded protein: CASSLVAPPMNTEAFF.

This chain uses TRBV2 with TRBJ2-7; no clear D gene. This CDR3 is 12 amino acids long. CDR1 SNHLY and CDR2 FYNNEI come from the germline V gene. V lost 4 bases to trimming and J lost 0 bases, with 4 bases between them. CDR3 sequence: CASSGPSYEQYF. CDR3 nucleotides: TGTGCCAGCAGTGGGCCCTCCTACGAGCAGTACTTC. The complete variable domain, with remaining parts taken from reference TRBV2 and TRBJ2-7, reads EPEVTQTPSHQVTQMGQEVILRCVPISNHLYFYWYRQILGQKVEFLVSFYNNEISEKSEIFDDQFSVERPDGSNFTLKIRSTKLEDSAMYFCASSGPSYEQYFGPGTRLTVT.

This clone has only one observation. The chain couples TRBV2 to TRBJ2-7, with TRBD1 matching 7 bases. The V gene's germline CDR1 is SNHLY and CDR2 FYNNEI. V lost 4 bases and J lost 5; bases outside the gene matches: 8. The CDR3 consists of 14 residues. The chain's CDR3 is CASSATQGRHEQYF. CDR3 DNA sequence: TGTGCCAGCAGTGCTACACAGGGGCGACACGAGCAGTACTTC.

The chain combines TRBV4-3 with TRBJ1-2; D not certain. The CDR3 runs to 15 residues. In germline, CDR1 is LGHNA, CDR2 YSLEER. The V gene lost 0 bases and the J gene lost 1 base, with 9 bases spanning the gap. The CDR3: CASSQDGRINYGYTF. CDR3 coding DNA: TGCGCCAGCAGCCAAGATGGGAGGATTAACTATGGCTACACCTTC.

This clone is a singleton in its sample. The chain uses TRBV13 and TRBJ2-3; 12 bases match TRBD2. This CDR3 is built from 19 residues. The V segment lost 5 bases and the J segment 1 base; nucleotides outside the gene matches: 13. In germline, CDR1 is PRHDT, CDR2 FYEKMQ (reference sequence). This CDR3 is CASSPTRLAGASGTDTQYF. In DNA form, the CDR3 reads TGTGCCAGCAGCCCTACCCGACTAGCGGGGGCCTCGGGCACAGATACGCAGTATTTT.

V and J are TRBV15 and TRBJ2-3; the D gene is possibly TRBD1 (6 bases). The CDR3 extends over 15 amino acids. Germline CDR1 is LNHNV and CDR2 is YYDKDF (reference sequence). The V gene lost 0 bases and the J gene lost 5 bases, with 12 bases spanning the gap. The CDR3 spells CATSRDLGQRDTQYF. The CDR3 DNA reads as TGTGCCACCAGCAGAGACCTAGGACAGAGAGATACGCAGTATTTT. The whole variable domain, filled in from reference TRBV15 and TRBJ2-3, reads DAMVIQNPRYQVTQFGKPVTLSCSQTLNHNVMYWYQQKSSQAPKLLFHYYDKDFNNEADTPDNFQSRRPNTSFCFLDIRSPGLGDTAMYLCATSRDLGQRDTQYFGPGTRLTVL.

This sequence joins TRBV19 and TRBJ2-1, with 11 bases matching TRBD2. Per germline, CDR1 LNHDA and CDR2 SQIVND (reference sequence). V was clipped by 5 bases and J by 2 bases; unmatched bases: 5. The CDR3 length is 16 residues. The chain's CDR3 is CASSHRTSGPYNEQFF. In DNA form, the CDR3 reads TGTGCCAGTAGTCACAGGACTAGCGGGCCCTACAATGAGCAGTTCTTC.

V usage is TRBV7-2 and J usage is TRBJ1-2; the match to TRBD1 covers 10 bases. Germline V lookup: CDR1 SGHTA, CDR2 FQGNSA. The CDR3 spans 14 residues. Trimming removed 5 bases from V and 6 bases from J; junction bases left unmatched: 6. CDR3 residues: CASSRRDRGDGYTF. The CDR3 DNA reads TGTGCCAGCAGCAGACGGGACAGGGGTGATGGCTACACCTTC. Full variable domain (missing parts from reference TRBV7-2 and TRBJ1-2): GAGVSQSPSNKVTEKGKDVELRCDPISGHTALYWYRQSLGQGLEFLIYFQGNSAPDKSGLPSDRFSAERTGGSVSTLTIQRTQQEDSAVYLCASSRRDRGDGYTFGSGTRLTVV.

The J gene is TRBJ1-5, the V gene TRBV4-1; D is ambiguous. Germline lookup yields CDR1 MGHRA and CDR2 YSYEKL. V was trimmed by 0 bases and J by 3 bases, leaving 6 bases between them. This CDR3 contains 14 residues. The CDR3 loop is CASSQDSLNQPQHF. The CDR3 nucleotides read TGCGCCAGCAGCCAAGACTCCCTCAATCAGCCCCAGCATTTT.

The rearrangement joins TRBV9 to TRBJ2-3, with 11 bases identical to TRBD2. V was clipped by 0 bases and J by 2 bases; unmatched bases: 2. The V gene's germline CDR1 is SGDLS and CDR2 YYNGEE. This CDR3 comprises 16 residues. The CDR3 coding sequence is TGTGCCAGCAGCGTAGAGGGACTAGCGGTCACAGATACGCAGTATTTT. This gives the protein CASSVEGLAVTDTQYF.

This chain links TRBV2 with TRBJ1-5; tentative D call: TRBD1 (5 bases). The V end lost 3 bases, the J end lost 0 bases, and 18 bases lay between the germline ends. This CDR3 spans 18 amino acids. Looked up from germline, CDR1 is SNHLY and CDR2 is FYNNEI. The CDR3 DNA sequence: TGTGCCAGCAGTGACTCCTTGACAGAGAGCTATAGCAATCAGCCCCAGCATTTT. Its protein product is CASSDSLTESYSNQPQHF. The full variable domain, with the rest looked up from reference TRBV2 and TRBJ1-5, is EPEVTQTPSHQVTQMGQEVILRCVPISNHLYFYWYRQILGQKVEFLVSFYNNEISEKSEIFDDQFSVERPDGSNFTLKIRSTKLEDSAMYFCASSDSLTESYSNQPQHFGDGTRLSIL.

This clone was detected a few times. The chain combines TRBV29-1 with TRBJ1-1, with TRBD1 matching 7 bases. The J segment lost 3 bases and the V segment lost 6 bases, leaving 4 bases of the junction unmatched. In germline, CDR1 is SQVTM, CDR2 ANQGSEA. This CDR3 is 12 amino acids long. The CDR3 DNA reads as TGCAGCGTCCTAGACAGGGACACTGAAGCTTTCTTT. Translating gives CSVLDRDTEAFF.

J is TRBJ2-2 and V is TRBV10-3; D is undetermined. V gave up 0 bases and J gave up 4 bases, with 12 bases separating them. Germline V gene sequence: CDR1 ENHRY, CDR2 SYGVKD. The CDR3 consists of 16 residues. Here the CDR3 reads CAISESGLETTGELFF. The CDR3 bases are TGTGCCATCAGTGAGTCAGGTCTAGAGACCACCGGGGAGCTGTTTTTT.

V usage is TRBV6-1 and J usage is TRBJ2-1, with TRBD2 identical over 11 bases. After removal of 4 bases from V and 9 bases from J, the junction contained 11 bases not matched to a gene. Germline CDR1 reads MNHNS; CDR2 reads SASEGT. This CDR3 contains 16 residues. This chain's CDR3 is CASSVPTSGRNGEQFF. CDR3 sequence (DNA): TGTGCCAGCAGTGTTCCCACTAGCGGGAGAAACGGTGAGCAGTTCTTC.

The chain uses TRBV27 and TRBJ2-1, with TRBD2 matching 12 bases. Per the germline V gene, CDR1 is MNHEY and CDR2 is SMNVEV (reference sequence). V trimming: 4 bases; J trimming: 4 bases; junction bases outside the gene matches: 17. This CDR3 contains 20 residues. The DNA for the CDR3 is TGTGCCAGCAGTTCCTATACGACCCAACTAGCGGGAGGTGGATACAATGAGCAGTTCTTC. It specifies CASSSYTTQLAGGGYNEQFF.

The gene calls are TRBV6-4 and TRBJ2-1; D unclear. CDR1 MRHNA and CDR2 SNTAGT come from the germline V gene. The CDR3 runs to 14 residues. V was trimmed by 4 bases and J by 0 bases, leaving 7 bases between them. The chain's CDR3 is CASSGDSSYNEQFF. CDR3 nucleotide sequence: TGTGCCAGCAGTGGCGATAGCTCCTACAATGAGCAGTTCTTC.